This TCR beta chain derives from a study of response to subunit inactivated influenza vaccine. TCRdb processed the RT-PCR reads anew with MiXCR; each CDR3 protein has one entry. The profile shows some 640,000 distinct CDR3 sequences, around 13% of them singletons. Study-wide points: Authors suggested seasonal influenza vaccinations each recruit few new T cells.

This clonotype was counted between two and nine times. Antigen specificity is unknown. The source was PBMCs from blood, collected 14 to 15 days before vaccination. The sequence was obtained from a man aged 45 to 65 who received an inactivated influenza vaccine.

The CDR3 nucleotides read TGCAGCGTCGCAGCGGGGGGGAGCACAGATACGCAGTATTTT. The encoded protein is CSVAAGGSTDTQYF. The V and J genes are TRBV29-1 and TRBJ2-3; 10 bases agree with TRBD2. CDR1 and CDR2 (germline): SQVTM, ANQGSEA. The CDR3 consists of 14 residues. Trimming removed 6 bases from V and 0 bases from J; junction bases left unmatched: 3.